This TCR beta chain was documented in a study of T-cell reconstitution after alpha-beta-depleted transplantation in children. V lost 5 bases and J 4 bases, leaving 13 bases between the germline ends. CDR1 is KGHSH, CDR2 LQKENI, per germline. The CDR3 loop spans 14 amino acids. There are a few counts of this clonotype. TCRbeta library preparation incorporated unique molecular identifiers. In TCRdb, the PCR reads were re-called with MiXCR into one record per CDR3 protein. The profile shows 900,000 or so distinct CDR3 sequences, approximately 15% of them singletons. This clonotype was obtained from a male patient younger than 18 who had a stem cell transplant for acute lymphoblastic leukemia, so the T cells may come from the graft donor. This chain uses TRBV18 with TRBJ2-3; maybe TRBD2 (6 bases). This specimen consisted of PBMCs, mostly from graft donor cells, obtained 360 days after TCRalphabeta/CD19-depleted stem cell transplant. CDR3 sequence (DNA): TGTGCCAGCTCAGCATCTAGCGACCCAGATACGCAGTATTTT. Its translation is CASSASSDPDTQYF.